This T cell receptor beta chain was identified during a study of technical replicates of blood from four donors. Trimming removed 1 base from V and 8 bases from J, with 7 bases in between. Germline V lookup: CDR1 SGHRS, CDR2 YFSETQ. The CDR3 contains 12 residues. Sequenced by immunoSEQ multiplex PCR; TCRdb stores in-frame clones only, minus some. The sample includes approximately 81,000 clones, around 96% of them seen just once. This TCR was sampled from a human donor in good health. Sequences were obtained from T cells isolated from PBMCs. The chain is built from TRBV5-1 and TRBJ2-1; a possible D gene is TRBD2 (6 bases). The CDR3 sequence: CASSLRRDEQFF. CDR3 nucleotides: TGCGCCAGCAGCTTGCGGAGGGATGAGCAGTTCTTC.